This paragraph covers one T cell receptor (beta chain) sequence. This sample was included in a study of blood T cell repertoires in COVID-19. As handled by the study authors: Amplification of reference gene primers was used by the study to estimate nucleated cell counts. Sequencing used immunoSEQ multiplex PCR; TCRdb keeps in-frame clones, though not all of them. The V and J calls and clone size were taken over from that table, and D and trimming were inferred from the DNA. The profile covers roughly 400,000 clones, with about 90% appearing a single time and about 0.6% taken by the ten largest. Germline loops: CDR1 MDHEN, CDR2 SYDVKM. The ends were cut back, 7 bases at V and 1 base at J, with 16 bases in the middle. The CDR3 loop spans 15 amino acids.

This receptor was identified in a man aged 18 to 29 who had recovered from COVID-19. Sequencing used PBMCs or T cells enriched from blood (not recorded which). The chain carries TRBV28 and TRBJ1-1, with D possibly being TRBD1 (6 bases). CDR3 DNA: TGTGCCAGCAATCTAATAGGGGGGGCGAACACTGAAGCTTTCTTT. This gives the protein CASNLIGGANTEAFF.